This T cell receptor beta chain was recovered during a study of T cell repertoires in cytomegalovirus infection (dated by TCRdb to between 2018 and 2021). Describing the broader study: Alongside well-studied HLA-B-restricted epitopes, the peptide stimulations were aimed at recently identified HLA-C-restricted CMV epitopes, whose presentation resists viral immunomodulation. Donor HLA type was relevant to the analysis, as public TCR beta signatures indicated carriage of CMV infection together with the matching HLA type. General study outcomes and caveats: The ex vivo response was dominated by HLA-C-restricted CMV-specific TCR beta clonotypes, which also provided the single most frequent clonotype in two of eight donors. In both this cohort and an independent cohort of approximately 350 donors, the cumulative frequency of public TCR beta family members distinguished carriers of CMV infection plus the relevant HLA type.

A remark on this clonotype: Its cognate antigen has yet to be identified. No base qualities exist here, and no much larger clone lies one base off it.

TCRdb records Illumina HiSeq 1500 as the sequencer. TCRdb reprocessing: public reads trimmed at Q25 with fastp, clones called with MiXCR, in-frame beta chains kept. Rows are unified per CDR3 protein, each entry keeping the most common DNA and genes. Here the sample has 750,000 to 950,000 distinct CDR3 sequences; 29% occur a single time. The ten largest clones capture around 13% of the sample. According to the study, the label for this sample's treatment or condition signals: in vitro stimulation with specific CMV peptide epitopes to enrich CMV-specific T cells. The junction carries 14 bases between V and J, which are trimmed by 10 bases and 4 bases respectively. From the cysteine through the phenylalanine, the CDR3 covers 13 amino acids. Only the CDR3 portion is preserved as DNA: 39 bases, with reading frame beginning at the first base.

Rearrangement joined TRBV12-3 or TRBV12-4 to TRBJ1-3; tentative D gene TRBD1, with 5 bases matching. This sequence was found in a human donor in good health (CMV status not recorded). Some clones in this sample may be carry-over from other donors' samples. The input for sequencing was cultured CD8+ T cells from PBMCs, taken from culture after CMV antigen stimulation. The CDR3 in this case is CATPLGPGNTIYF. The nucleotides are TGTGCCACCCCTTTGGGGCCAGGAAACACCATATATTTT.